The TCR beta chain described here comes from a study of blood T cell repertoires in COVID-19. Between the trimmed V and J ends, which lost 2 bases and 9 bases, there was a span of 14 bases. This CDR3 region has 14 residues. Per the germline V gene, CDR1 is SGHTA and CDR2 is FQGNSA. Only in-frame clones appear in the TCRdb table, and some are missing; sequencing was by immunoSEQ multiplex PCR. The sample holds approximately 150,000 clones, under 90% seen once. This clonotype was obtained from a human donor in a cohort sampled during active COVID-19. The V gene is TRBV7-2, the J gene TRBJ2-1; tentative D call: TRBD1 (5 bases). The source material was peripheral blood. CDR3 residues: CASSLPTWGGEQFF. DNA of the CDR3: TGTGCCAGCAGCTTACCCACGTGGGGCGGTGAGCAGTTCTTC. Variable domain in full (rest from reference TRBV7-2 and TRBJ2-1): GAGVSQSPSNKVTEKGKDVELRCDPISGHTALYWYRQSLGQGLEFLIYFQGNSAPDKSGLPSDRFSAERTGGSVSTLTIQRTQQEDSAVYLCASSLPTWGGEQFFGPGTRLTVL.